The source of this TCR beta chain is a study of blood T cell repertoires in COVID-19. For the study at large: Donors in the United States, Italy and Spain gave samples during acute or convalescent COVID-19. In each case, the material was cDNA or gDNA derived from T cells, B-cell-depleted T cells, or PBMCs.

Donors were grouped by their self-reported clinical history. The CDR3 runs to 16 residues. V was pared by 2 bases and J by 5 bases, with 6 bases of the junction left unmatched. In germline, CDR1 is SGDLS, CDR2 YYNGEE. Authors' analysis steps: Nucleated cell counts were estimated from reference gene primer amplification. TCRdb's copy holds only in-frame clones and misses some; the assay was immunoSEQ multiplex PCR. Clonal size and the V and J genes are those of that table, whereas D and trimming came from the DNA. There are approximately 220,000 clones in the sample; 80% to 90% occur only once, and over 3% lies in the top ten.

The receptor comes from a woman between 18 and 29 years old in a cohort exposed to, infected with or recovered from COVID-19 (not recorded which). Source material: PBMCs or T cells enriched from blood (not recorded which). The V call is TRBV9, the J call TRBJ2-7, with TRBD2 matching 14 bases. CDR3 sequence: CASSVMGLAGAHEQYF. The CDR3 bases are TGTGCCAGCAGCGTCATGGGACTAGCGGGAGCCCACGAGCAGTACTTC.